Listed here are 9 T cell receptor beta chains from one sample, sequenced in a study of CD8+CD57+ T cells in acquired aplastic anemia. The template used for profiling TCR beta VDJ and CDR3 was genomic DNA. TCRdb passed the reads through MiXCR, listing each CDR3 protein once. The sample consists of hundreds of thousands of distinct CDR3 sequences, 65% to 80% of them appearing once. Sequencing was done on a sample of sorted CD4+, CD8+, or CD8+CD57+ T cells (not recorded which) from PBMCs. The source is a human donor in good health, serving as a control.

This chain links TRBV7-2 with TRBJ2-7; perhaps TRBD1 as D (6 bases). The CDR3 consists of 13 residues. Germline CDR1 and CDR2: SGHTA and FQGNSA. Trimming removed 7 bases from V and 4 bases from J, with 14 bases in between. CDR3 nucleotide sequence: TGTGCCAGCACCACGACGGACAGATACGAGCAGTACTTC. This codes for CASTTTDRYEQYF.

In the case of this clonotype: The conserved final phenylalanine or tryptophan is absent from the CDR3, which likely points to a read error. V is TRBV7-9 and J is TRBJ1-6; tentative D call: TRBD1 (5 bases). This CDR3 region has 15 residues. CDR1 and CDR2 (germline): SEHNR, FQNEAQ (reference sequence). The CDR3 loop reads CASSLDMGGNSPLHL. The CDR3, as DNA: TGCGCCAGCAGCTTGGACATGGGGGGAAATTCCCCCCTCCACCTT.

The chain uses TRBV2 and TRBJ2-7; 7 bases map to TRBD1. With V trimmed by 7 bases and J by 2 bases, 5 bases remained unmatched. The CDR3 loop spans 13 amino acids. CDR1 is SNHLY, CDR2 FYNNEI, per germline. The chain's CDR3 is CASNLQGTYEQYF. CDR3 in DNA: TGTGCCAGCAATCTACAGGGGACCTACGAGCAGTACTTC.

This rearrangement joins TRBV24-1 to TRBJ1-6; weak D call: TRBD1 (5 bases). From germline, CDR1 is KGHDR and CDR2 SFDVKD. The ends were cut back, 5 bases at V and 0 bases at J, with 13 bases in the middle. The CDR3 contains 17 residues. The CDR3 reads CATSVQAASSYNSPLHF. In nucleotides, the CDR3 is TGTGCCACCAGTGTACAGGCAGCGAGCTCCTATAATTCACCCCTCCACTTT.

This clonotype was detected once. At one of its ends the junction is not consistent with the germline gene, which may arise from a read error. The chain uses TRBV9 and TRBJ1-5; 9 bases align to TRBD1. The CDR3 runs to 13 residues. CDR1 and CDR2 from the germline V gene are SGDLS and YYNGEE. The CDR3 region is CASSRTGAENNQF. The CDR3 nucleotides read TGTGCCAGCAGCAGGACAGGGGCGGAAAACAATCAGTTT.

Regarding this clonotype: Because the CDR3's place on the DNA is in doubt, the DNA is left out and the CDR3 is given as listed by TCRdb. The rearrangement joins TRBV7-3 to TRBJ2-5; TRBD1, the D gene given by the table, was not confirmed from the DNA. Including both end residues, the CDR3 is 23 amino acids long. Germline values: CDR1 SGHTA, CDR2 FQGTGA. The CDR3 spells CASSLSGGSDGYTFGSGEETQYF.

The chain joins TRBV2 to TRBJ1-4, with a tentative D call TRBD1 (5 bases). Germline assignment: CDR1 SNHLY and CDR2 FYNNEI. V shed 2 bases and J shed 7 bases, with 14 bases lying between them. This CDR3 has 15 amino acids. DNA of the CDR3: TGTGCCAGCAGTGAAACAGGCGGGTTGGGTGAAAAACTGTTTTTT. Translating gives CASSETGGLGEKLFF.

V is TRBV5-1 and J is TRBJ1-6; D uncertain. Germline values: CDR1 SGHRS, CDR2 YFSETQ. V was clipped by 3 bases and J by 4 bases, with 8 bases between them. The CDR3 covers 14 residues. DNA for the CDR3: TGCGCCAGCAGCTCGGGCCAGTATAATTCACCCCTCCACTTT. The encoded protein is CASSSGQYNSPLHF.

The sample holds one count of this clonotype. This rearrangement joins TRBV7-2 to TRBJ1-1; possible D gene TRBD1, 5 bases. Looked up from germline, CDR1 is SGHTA and CDR2 is FQGNSA. This CDR3 region has 15 residues. Trimming removed 2 bases from V and 14 bases from J, with 24 bases in between. The CDR3 reads CASSLYRHLETQSFF. The CDR3, as DNA: TGTGCCAGCAGCTTATACAGGCACCTAGAGACTCAATCCTTCTTT.